Below, one T cell receptor beta chain is given with its context. The antigen this receptor binds is unknown. The record has no base qualities; no much larger clone is one base away. TCR repertoires of sorted CD4+ and CD8+ blood T cells from severe aplastic anemia patients and healthy subjects were deep-sequenced in the study. Ficoll-Paque density gradient centrifugation was used to isolate peripheral blood mononuclear cells. CD4+ and CD8+ T cells were sorted by FACS or magnetic beads before DNA extraction. V is clipped by 4 bases and J by 3 bases, and the sequence between their germline boundaries is 12 bases long. CDR3 length: 14 amino acids, cysteine to phenylalanine. The kept DNA is CDR3 alone, 42 bases in frame from the first base. CDR1 and CDR2 (SGHVS, FQNEAQ) derive from the germline V gene. Genomic DNA was used as template for profiling of TCR beta VDJ combinations and CDR3 sequences. An Illumina HiSeq 2000 was used for TCR repertoire sequencing. As for the original processing: Repertoires were assessed using TRBV/TRBJ rearrangement plots, CDR3 size and DJ length profiles, and Simpson's diversity index. The immunodominant clone was defined as the most abundant DNA sequence in deep sequencing data. CDR3 amino acid sequences were checked for sharing across subjects and were also compared against the VDJdb database and published repertoires. TCRdb applied fastp at Q25 and MiXCR to the public reads, then kept only in-frame beta chains. Merged by CDR3 protein, the rows form single entries marked with the most common genes and DNA. TCRdb's processing, not the authors', yielded these V and J calls. Counted in this sample were roughly 160,000 distinct CDR3 sequences; about 64% of them appeared once. The top ten clonotypes cover under 50% of the sample.

The sample comes from a study of CD8+CD57+ T cells in acquired aplastic anemia (dated by TCRdb to between 2018 and 2020). About the study as a whole: Extracted DNA from sorted CD4+ and CD8+ cells averaged about 2.9 ug, ranging from roughly 0.17 to 30 ug. Mean read counts for healthy donor samples were about 9.8 million for CD4+ cells and roughly 12 million for CD8+ cells.

General findings and caveats noted by the study authors: Although 25 to 30 CD8+ CDR3 sequences were shared by patients and controls, these sequences appeared highly expressed in patients and within the immunodominant clones of patients. Between patients and healthy controls, no significant difference in CD8+ Simpson's diversity was found (P=0.060).

Sequencing used sorted CD4+, CD8+, or CD8+CD57+ T cells (not recorded which) from PBMCs. The sequence links TRBV7-8 to TRBJ1-1, and perhaps TRBD1 as D gene, on 5 matching bases. The clonotype comes from a human donor in good health. The CDR3 here reads CASSSGRLDTEAFF. The nucleotides read TGTGCCAGCAGCTCAGGGAGATTGGACACTGAAGCTTTCTTT.